This T cell receptor beta chain was retrieved from a study of CD8+ T cells in alopecia areata. Study-level information: Tofacitinib treatment spanned 6 to 18 months, with 6 months off drug afterward. Whole-study results and caveats: Scalp samples also yield sequences of resident alphabeta T cells from normal skin. Scalp clonality and expanded CD8+ clones among the top 100 fell significantly with tofacitinib.

Trimming stripped 5 bases from V and 6 bases from J, with 14 bases between. The CDR3 runs to 13 residues. Germline V gene sequence: CDR1 SGHTA, CDR2 FQGTGA. Sample treatment: oral pan-JAK inhibitor, 5-10 mg twice daily. This clone was observed a single time. Its antigen is undetermined. RNA extraction and reverse transcription yielded cDNA as sequencing template. Assay: immunoSEQ multiplex PCR; the TCRdb copy retains only in-frame clones and omits some. The table records 200,000 or so clones, 40% to 45% of them present only once. The chain has TRBV7-3 and TRBJ2-7; D unclear. The sequencing here drew on CD4+ T cells sorted from blood, taken around week 37, from a patient treated with tofacitinib. This TCR derives from a human donor with alopecia areata. The CDR3 loop is CASSLEAGIEQYF. The CDR3 nucleotides read TGTGCCAGCAGCCTAGAGGCCGGAATCGAGCAGTACTTC. Full variable domain (outside the CDR3, taken from reference TRBV7-3 and TRBJ2-7): GAGVSQTPSNKVTEKGKYVELRCDPISGHTALYWYRQSLGQGPEFLIYFQGTGAADDSGLPNDRFFAVRPEGSVSTLKIQRTERGDSAVYLCASSLEAGIEQYFGPGTRLTVT.